This is a list of T cell receptor beta chains from one sample in a study of early T cells in non-severe SARS-CoV-2 infection. MiXCR, applied by TCRdb to the 5' RACE reads, yields one record per CDR3 protein. The table includes some 77,000 distinct CDR3 sequences, more than 9% detected once. The sequenced material came from whole blood. All receptors derive from an adult who was a healthcare worker with PCR-confirmed SARS-CoV-2 infection or an uninfected control (not recorded which). The CDR3 runs from the conserved cysteine through the conserved F or W. A D gene is named only where the DNA matches it firmly. Clone size is not always given. Where it is, it says once, few, many or a class for expanded clones.

TRBJ2-1 | TRBV20-1 | once | NA | CSASGLRLREQFF | TGCAGTGCTAGCGGCCTCCGACTCAGGGAGCAGTTCTTC
TRBJ2-3 | TRBV28 | few | NA | CASSSLWSTDTQYF | TGTGCCAGCAGTTCGCTATGGAGCACAGATACGCAGTATTTT
TRBJ1-3 | TRBV30 | NA | NA | CAWSGGPENTIYF | TGTGCCTGGAGTGGGGGACCGGAAAACACCATATATTTT
TRBJ2-1 | TRBV25-1 | many | TRBD1 | CASSDSRTGAGAGEQFF | TGTGCCAGCAGTGACTCCCGAACAGGGGCGGGTGCCGGTGAGCAGTTCTTC
TRBJ2-3 | TRBV20-1 | NA | NA | CSARAPPLKTQYF | TGCAGTGCTAGAGCCCCCCCTCTAAAAACGCAGTATTTT
TRBJ2-7 | TRBV7-2 | many | NA | CASSLGSSRSYEQYF | TGTGCCAGCAGCTTAGGTAGCAGCAGATCCTACGAGCAGTACTTC
TRBJ1-5 | TRBV20-1 | many | NA | CSARGDTYNQPQHF | TGCAGTGCTAGAGGGGACACTTACAATCAGCCCCAGCATTTT
TRBJ2-4 | TRBV5-4 | NA | NA | CASSLGRDGTIVNIQYF | TGTGCCAGCAGCTTGGGCAGGGACGGCACAATTGTAAACATTCAGTACTTC
TRBJ2-3 | TRBV6-4 | few | NA | CASSDSIEGTQYF | TGTGCCAGCAGTGACTCGATAGAGGGTACGCAGTATTTT
TRBJ2-7 | TRBV28 | few | NA | CASSTDIYEQYF | TGTGCCAGCAGTACTGACATTTACGAGCAGTACTTC
TRBJ2-1 | TRBV12-5 | NA | NA | CASGLGPRGTRNEQFF | TGTGCTAGTGGTTTGGGGCCTCGCGGGACCCGCAATGAGCAGTTCTTC
TRBJ2-3 | TRBV24-1 | medium-sized | NA | CATSEAHQGSDTQYF | TGTGCCACCAGTGAGGCTCACCAAGGTTCAGATACGCAGTATTTT
TRBJ2-5 | TRBV27 | many | NA | CASSLRGPGETQYF | TGTGCCAGCAGTTTACGGGGACCGGGGGAGACCCAGTACTTC
TRBJ2-1 | TRBV7-9 | many | TRBD2 | CASRQTGTRHNEQFF | TGTGCCAGCAGACAAACCGGGACTAGACACAATGAGCAGTTCTTC
TRBJ2-1 | TRBV3-1 | few | TRBD2 | CASSQGVGLAGEVEQFF | TGTGCCAGCAGCCAAGGGGTCGGACTAGCGGGAGAAGTTGAGCAGTTCTTC
TRBJ2-5 | TRBV28 | many | TRBD2 | CASSLDQGAGGETQYF | TGTGCCAGCAGTTTAGACCAGGGAGCGGGAGGAGAGACCCAGTACTTC
TRBJ1-4 | TRBV11-2 | many | TRBD1 | CASSPRTGVEEKLFF | TGTGCCAGCAGCCCTCGGACAGGGGTAGAGGAAAAACTGTTTTTT
TRBJ2-7 | TRBV7-9 | NA | TRBD2 | CASSFTSGEGVEQYF | TGTGCCAGCAGCTTTACTAGCGGGGAAGGGGTCGAGCAGTACTTC
TRBJ2-3 | TRBV7-9 | NA | TRBD2 | CASSLGGTRTTDTQYF | TGTGCCAGCAGCTTAGGAGGGACTAGAACCACAGATACGCAGTATTTT
TRBJ1-3 | TRBV2 | NA | NA | CASSEGWRGNTIYF | TGTGCCAGCAGTGAGGGGTGGCGCGGGAACACCATATATTTT
TRBJ2-1 | TRBV5-4 | NA | NA | CASSLGGAVGNNEQFF | TGTGCCAGCAGCTTGGGGGGGGCAGTAGGTAACAATGAGCAGTTCTTC
TRBJ2-1 | TRBV5-1 | few | NA | CASSHGGGSSYNEQFF | TGCGCCAGCAGCCACGGGGGCGGAAGCTCCTACAATGAGCAGTTCTTC
TRBJ1-1 | TRBV4-1 | few | TRBD1 | CASSQPRTGGDTEAFF | TGCGCCAGCAGCCAGCCCCGGACAGGGGGGGATACTGAAGCTTTCTTT
TRBJ2-7 | TRBV12-3/TRBV12-4 | many | TRBD1 | CASSPAGQVGDEQYF | TGTGCCAGCAGTCCCGCGGGACAGGTAGGAGACGAGCAGTACTTC
TRBJ2-5 | TRBV7-3 | many | TRBD2 | CASSLTGGRTQYF | TGTGCCAGCAGCTTAACCGGGGGGAGGACCCAGTACTTC
TRBJ2-3 | TRBV10-3 | many | NA | CAISESVVDTQYF | TGTGCCATCAGTGAGTCCGTAGTGGATACGCAGTATTTT
TRBJ2-3 | TRBV28 | many | NA | CASTVGLDTQYF | TGTGCCAGCACCGTGGGGCTGGACACGCAGTATTTT
TRBJ1-5 | TRBV19 | many | TRBD1 | CASSIGQGRGPQHF | TGTGCCAGTAGTATTGGACAGGGCCGAGGGCCCCAGCATTTT
TRBJ2-5 | TRBV7-2 | many | NA | CASRFNQETQYF | TGTGCCAGCAGGTTTAACCAAGAGACCCAGTACTTC
TRBJ2-1 | TRBV24-1 | NA | TRBD1 | CATSDPDRDHNEQFF | TGTGCCACCAGTGATCCGGACAGGGACCACAATGAGCAGTTCTTC
TRBJ2-1 | TRBV6-1 | many | TRBD2 | CASRSGTSWEGQFF | TGTGCCAGCAGGAGCGGCACTAGCTGGGAGGGGCAGTTCTTC
TRBJ2-7 | TRBV28 | few | TRBD2 | CASRLTGGSPPYF | TGTGCCAGCAGGTTAACGGGAGGCAGCCCGCCGTACTTC
TRBJ2-1 | TRBV12-3/TRBV12-4 | many | TRBD2 | CASSRTSGNNEQFF | TGTGCCAGCAGTAGGACTAGCGGGAACAATGAGCAGTTCTTC
TRBJ2-1 | TRBV29-1 | many | NA | CSVANNEQFF | TGCAGCGTGGCGAACAATGAGCAGTTCTTC
TRBJ1-1 | TRBV28 | NA | NA | CASSLRPPNTEAFF | TGTGCCAGCAGTTTGAGACCGCCGAACACTGAAGCTTTCTTT
TRBJ2-6 | TRBV7-9 | many | NA | CASSLSSSGANVLTF | TGTGCCAGCAGCTTAAGTAGCTCTGGGGCCAACGTCCTGACTTTC
TRBJ2-1 | TRBV6-6 | NA | TRBD2 | CASSYTSGNYNEQFF | TGTGCCAGCAGTTACACTAGCGGGAATTACAATGAGCAGTTCTTC
TRBJ1-4 | TRBV7-9 | many | TRBD1 | CASSPVAAGTGLEKLFF | TGTGCCAGCAGCCCCGTGGCCGCCGGGACAGGGCTTGAAAAACTGTTTTTT
TRBJ2-7 | TRBV28 | many | TRBD1 | CASSFNPMGQEISYEQYF | TGTGCCAGCAGTTTCAATCCGATGGGACAGGAGATCTCCTACGAGCAGTACTTC
TRBJ2-3 | TRBV14 | many | NA | CASSQEGVVDTQYF | TGTGCCAGCAGCCAAGAGGGGGTTGTGGATACGCAGTATTTT
TRBJ2-3 | TRBV5-1 | few | NA | CASSYVGLTDTQYF | TGCGCCAGCAGCTATGTCGGGCTCACAGATACGCAGTATTTT
TRBJ1-6 | TRBV2 | many | NA | CASRDPTPLHF | TGTGCCAGCAGGGACCCAACACCCCTCCACTTT
TRBJ1-2 | TRBV7-2 | many | TRBD1 | CASSRDRGNYGYTF | TGTGCCAGCAGCCGGGACAGGGGGAACTATGGCTACACCTTC